These 10 T cell receptor beta chains share one sample of origin, sequenced in a study of early T cells in non-severe SARS-CoV-2 infection. Each CDR3 protein gets one entry after TCRdb re-called the 5' RACE reads with MiXCR. There are about 94,000 distinct CDR3 sequences in the sample; over 10% occur only once, and around 2% lies in the top ten. Source material: whole blood. These receptors all stem from an adult who was a healthcare worker with PCR-confirmed SARS-CoV-2 infection or an uninfected control (not recorded which).

This clonotype occurred a few times. V and J are TRBV14 and TRBJ2-7; TRBD1 or TRBD2 may be the D gene (6 bases each). The CDR3 is 15 residues long. Trimming stripped 1 base from V and 6 bases from J, with 16 bases between. Germline loops: CDR1 SGHDN, CDR2 FVKESK. As DNA, the CDR3 is TGTGCCAGCAGCCAAGTATTCGGGGGCATGGGCGAGCAGTACTTC. Its protein product is CASSQVFGGMGEQYF.

This clonotype was observed many times. V is TRBV28 and J is TRBJ2-3, with 10 bases matching TRBD1. The CDR3 is 15 residues long. J was trimmed by 1 base and V by 6 bases; bases with no gene match: 4. The germline gives CDR1 MDHEN, CDR2 SYDVKM. CDR3 residues: CASRMTGGRTDTQYF. The CDR3 coding sequence is TGTGCCAGCAGGATGACAGGGGGCCGCACAGATACGCAGTATTTT.

V gene TRBV10-3 combines with J gene TRBJ2-5; D remains ambiguous. The CDR3 is 12 amino acids. The ends were cut back, 6 bases at V and 1 base at J, with 6 bases in the middle. Germline V gene sequence: CDR1 ENHRY, CDR2 SYGVKD. The CDR3, as DNA: TGTGCCATCAGCGGCGGCCAAGAGACCCAGTACTTC. Amino acids: CAISGGQETQYF.

The sample holds a few counts of this clonotype. The chain is built from TRBV12-3 or TRBV12-4 and TRBJ2-2, with D perhaps assigned TRBD1 or TRBD2 (5 bases each). Trimming took 5 bases from V and 4 from J, leaving 17 bases between them. CDR3 length: 16 residues. The CDR3 sequence: CASSTRTPPGTGELFF. In nucleotides, the CDR3 is TGTGCCAGCAGTACTAGGACACCCCCTGGCACCGGGGAGCTGTTTTTT.

Ten or more counts support this clonotype. The chain has TRBV28 and TRBJ1-1; no reliable D call. The CDR3 loop spans 11 amino acids. Trimming removed 6 bases from V and 4 bases from J, with 6 bases in between. Germline CDR1 MDHEN, CDR2 SYDVKM. The CDR3, as DNA: TGTGCCAGCAGCCCGACCACTGAAGCTTTCTTT. This gives the protein CASSPTTEAFF.

The V gene is TRBV9, the J gene TRBJ2-1, with 9 bases matching TRBD2. Germline V gene lookup returns CDR1 SGDLS and CDR2 YYNGEE. With V trimmed by 0 bases and J by 5 bases, 3 bases remained unmatched. CDR3 length: 15 amino acids. CDR3 in amino acids: CASSVGLAGHNEQFF. CDR3 bases: TGTGCCAGCAGCGTAGGTCTAGCGGGGCACAATGAGCAGTTCTTC.

In this sample, this clonotype turned up a few times. The rearrangement links TRBV24-1 to TRBJ2-5, with D maybe TRBD2 (6 bases). This CDR3 is built from 13 residues. Germline CDR1 reads KGHDR; CDR2 reads SFDVKD. Between the trimmed V and J ends, which lost 7 bases and 7 bases, there was a span of 15 bases. The DNA of the CDR3 is TGTGCCACCAGGCGGGACGCCCACGGGACCCAGTACTTC. It yields the protein CATRRDAHGTQYF.

The CDR3 DNA reads as TGTGCCAGCAGCTCATGGCCAGCGCCGAACACTGAAGCTTTCTTT. This translates into CASSSWPAPNTEAFF. The chain joins TRBV21-1 to TRBJ1-1; the table's D gene call, TRBD1, was not cross checked with the DNA. TRBV21-1 is a pseudogene. There are 15 residues in the CDR3.

This clonotype was counted between two and nine times. The chain couples TRBV28 to TRBJ1-1; 7 bases match TRBD1. Per the germline V gene, CDR1 is MDHEN and CDR2 is SYDVKM. The CDR3 sequence is 16 residues long. J was trimmed by 1 base and V by 3 bases; bases with no gene match: 8. The CDR3 loop is CASSLSSGGANTEAFF. CDR3 DNA sequence: TGTGCCAGCAGTTTGAGCTCAGGGGGGGCGAACACTGAAGCTTTCTTT.

This clonotype was counted between two and nine times. V and J are TRBV20-1 and TRBJ1-1, with TRBD1 as a possible D gene (6 bases). Trimming shortened V by 3 bases and J by 3 bases, and 11 bases separated the two germline ends. Germline loops: CDR1 DFQATT, CDR2 SNEGSKA (reference sequence). The CDR3 contains 13 residues. Here the CDR3 reads CSASWGADTEAFF. CDR3 bases: TGCAGTGCTAGCTGGGGGGCGGACACTGAAGCTTTCTTT.